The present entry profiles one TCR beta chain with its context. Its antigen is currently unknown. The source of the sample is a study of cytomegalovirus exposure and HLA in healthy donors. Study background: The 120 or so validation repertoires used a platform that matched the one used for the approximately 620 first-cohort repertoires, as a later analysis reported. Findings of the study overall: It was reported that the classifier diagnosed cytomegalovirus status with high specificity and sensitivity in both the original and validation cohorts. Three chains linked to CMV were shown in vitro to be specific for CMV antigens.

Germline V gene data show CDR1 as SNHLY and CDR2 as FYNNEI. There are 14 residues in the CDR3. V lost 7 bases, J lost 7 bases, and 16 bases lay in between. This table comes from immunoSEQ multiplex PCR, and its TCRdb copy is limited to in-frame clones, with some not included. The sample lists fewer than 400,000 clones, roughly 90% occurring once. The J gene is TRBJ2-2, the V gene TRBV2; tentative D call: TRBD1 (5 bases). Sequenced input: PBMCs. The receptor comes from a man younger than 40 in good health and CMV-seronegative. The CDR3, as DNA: TGTGCCAGCAAAAGGGGCTTAACCGTCGGGGAGCTGTTTTTT. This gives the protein CASKRGLTVGELFF.